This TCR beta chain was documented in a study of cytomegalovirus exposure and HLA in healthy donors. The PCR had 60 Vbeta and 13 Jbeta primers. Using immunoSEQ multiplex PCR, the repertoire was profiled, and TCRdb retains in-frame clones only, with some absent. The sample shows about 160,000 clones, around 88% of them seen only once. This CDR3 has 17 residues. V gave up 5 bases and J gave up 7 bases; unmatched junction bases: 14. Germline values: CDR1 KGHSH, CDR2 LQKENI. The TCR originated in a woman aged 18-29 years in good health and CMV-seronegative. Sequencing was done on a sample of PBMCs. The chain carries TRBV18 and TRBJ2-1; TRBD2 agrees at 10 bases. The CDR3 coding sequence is TGTGCCAGCTCAAGAACCGAGGCAGCGGGAGGGATGAATGAGCAGTTCTTC. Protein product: CASSRTEAAGGMNEQFF.